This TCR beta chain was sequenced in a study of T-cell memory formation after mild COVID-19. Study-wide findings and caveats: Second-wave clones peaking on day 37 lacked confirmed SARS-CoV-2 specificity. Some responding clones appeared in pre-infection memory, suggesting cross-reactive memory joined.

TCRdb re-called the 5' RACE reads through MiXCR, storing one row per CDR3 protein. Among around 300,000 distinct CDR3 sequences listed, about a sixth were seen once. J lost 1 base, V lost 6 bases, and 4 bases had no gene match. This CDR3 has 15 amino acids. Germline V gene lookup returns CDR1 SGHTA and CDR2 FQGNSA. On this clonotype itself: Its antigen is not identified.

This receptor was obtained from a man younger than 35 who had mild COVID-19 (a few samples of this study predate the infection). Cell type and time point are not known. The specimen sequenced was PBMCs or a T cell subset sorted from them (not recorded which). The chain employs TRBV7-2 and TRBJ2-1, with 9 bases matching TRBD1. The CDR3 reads CASSKGQGSYNEQFF. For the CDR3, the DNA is TGTGCCAGCAGTAAGGGACAGGGTTCCTACAATGAGCAGTTCTTC.